A selection of T cell receptor beta chains follows, all from one sample in a study of OX40 agonist ivuxolimab in advanced cancers. Profiling relied on immunoSEQ multiplex PCR, and the TCRdb table lists in-frame clones only, not all of them. The repertoire holds some 86,000 clones, with around 88% as singletons. Sequences were derived from CD4+ or CD8+ T cells sorted from blood, sampled in a trial of the OX40 agonist ivuxolimab. These receptors were taken from an adult with an advanced solid tumor such as melanoma, head and neck, liver or kidney cancer. The CDR3 runs from the conserved cysteine through the conserved F or W. D genes are given only for firm matches. Only part of the rows carry a size: once, few, many, or a class if the clone is expanded.

D: NA
V: TRBV7-3
size: NA
J: TRBJ1-2
CDR3: CASSLTQDDGYTF
DNA: TGTGCCAGCAGCTTAACCCAGGACGACGGCTACACCTTC

D: NA
V: TRBV4-2
size: NA
J: TRBJ1-3
CDR3: CASSQDTIADTIYF
DNA: TGTGCCAGCAGCCAAGATACGATTGCGGACACCATATATTTT

D: TRBD1
V: TRBV18
size: NA
J: TRBJ2-3
CDR3: CASSPAMGQSTDTQYF
DNA: TGTGCCAGCTCACCCGCAATGGGACAGAGCACAGATACGCAGTATTTT

D: NA
V: TRBV5-6
size: NA
J: TRBJ2-1
CDR3: CASSSRGPEQFF
DNA: TGTGCCAGCAGCAGCCGGGGGCCAGAGCAGTTCTTC

D: NA
V: TRBV7-2
size: NA
J: TRBJ1-2
CDR3: CASSLAGTTIYGYTF
DNA: TGTGCCAGCAGCTTAGCGGGGACAACAATTTATGGCTACACCTTC

D: TRBD1
V: TRBV29-1
size: NA
J: TRBJ1-4
CDR3: CSVGPRDSTSTNEKLFF
DNA: TGCAGCGTTGGGCCAAGGGACAGCACCTCAACTAATGAAAAACTGTTTTTT

D: TRBD2
V: TRBV30
size: NA
J: TRBJ2-3
CDR3: CAWRRRESAADTQYF
DNA: TGTGCCTGGAGAAGGCGGGAGAGCGCTGCAGATACGCAGTATTTT

D: NA
V: TRBV27
size: NA
J: TRBJ2-6
CDR3: CASAPRTRGYSGANVLTF
DNA: TGTGCCAGCGCACCGCGGACCAGGGGCTACTCTGGGGCCAACGTCCTGACTTTC

D: NA
V: TRBV7-2
size: NA
J: TRBJ2-5
CDR3: CASSERFETQYF
DNA: TGTGCCAGCAGCGAACGATTCGAGACCCAGTACTTC

D: NA
V: TRBV7-2
size: NA
J: TRBJ2-5
CDR3: CASSLQGGYQETQYF
DNA: TGTGCCAGCAGCTTACAAGGGGGGTACCAAGAGACCCAGTACTTC

D: NA
V: TRBV2
size: NA
J: TRBJ2-2
CDR3: CASSEENTGELFF
DNA: TGTGCCAGCAGTGAGGAGAACACCGGGGAGCTGTTTTTT

D: NA
V: TRBV5-1
size: NA
J: TRBJ1-5
CDR3: CASSLDGGYSNQPQHF
DNA: TGCGCCAGCAGCTTGGATGGAGGGTATAGCAATCAGCCCCAGCATTTT

D: NA
V: TRBV30
size: NA
J: TRBJ2-3
CDR3: CAWIQGSSTDTQYF
DNA: TGTGCCTGGATCCAAGGGTCTAGCACGGATACGCAGTATTTT

D: NA
V: TRBV13
size: few
J: TRBJ1-5
CDR3: CASSSGTGISRVSNQPQHF
DNA: TGTGCCAGCAGCTCAGGAACAGGGATATCGAGAGTTAGCAATCAGCCCCAGCATTTT

D: NA
V: TRBV20-1
size: NA
J: TRBJ2-7
CDR3: CSSKGPNEQYF
DNA: TGCAGTAGTAAAGGTCCCAACGAGCAGTACTTC

D: NA
V: TRBV21-1
size: NA
J: TRBJ2-1
CDR3: CASSGEREALSYNEQFF
DNA: TGTGCCAGCAGCGGAGAGCGGGAGGCCCTCTCTTACAATGAGCAGTTCTTC

D: TRBD1
V: TRBV6-6
size: NA
J: TRBJ2-7
CDR3: CASSFSRGQVEQYF
DNA: TGTGCCAGCAGTTTCTCCAGGGGGCAGGTCGAGCAGTACTTC

D: NA
V: TRBV2
size: NA
J: TRBJ1-5
CDR3: CASSGSYSNQPQHF
DNA: TGTGCCAGCAGTGGATCTTATAGCAATCAGCCCCAGCATTTT

D: NA
V: TRBV19
size: NA
J: TRBJ2-3
CDR3: CASKTLSTDTQYF
DNA: TGTGCCAGCAAAACTCTGAGCACAGATACGCAGTATTTT

D: NA
V: TRBV27
size: NA
J: TRBJ2-7
CDR3: CASSPTPMTGRTINF
DNA: TGTGCCAGCAGTCCCACCCCGATGACAGGACGTACAATCAACTTC

D: NA
V: TRBV7-3
size: few
J: TRBJ1-1
CDR3: CASSLNYGDEAFF
DNA: TGTGCCAGCAGCTTAAACTATGGGGATGAAGCTTTCTTT

D: TRBD1
V: TRBV2
size: NA
J: TRBJ1-6
CDR3: CAIPARTGGDSPLHF
DNA: TGTGCCATCCCCGCCCGGACAGGAGGAGATTCACCCCTCCACTTT

D: NA
V: TRBV7-2
size: NA
J: TRBJ2-4
CDR3: CASSLSRRGIQYF
DNA: TGTGCCAGCAGCTTGTCTCGGCGAGGCATTCAGTACTTC

D: NA
V: TRBV6-6
size: NA
J: TRBJ1-2
CDR3: CASSSVSSYGYTF
DNA: TGTGCCAGCAGTTCCGTCTCTAGCTATGGCTACACCTTC

D: TRBD1
V: TRBV30
size: NA
J: TRBJ1-3
CDR3: CAWTTGTGDGNTIYF
DNA: TGTGCCTGGACGACCGGGACAGGGGATGGAAACACCATATATTTT

D: NA
V: TRBV5-1
size: NA
J: TRBJ2-2
CDR3: CASTSSPTFLQGAGELFF
DNA: TGCGCCAGCACCTCAAGTCCGACCTTCTTACAGGGAGCCGGGGAGCTGTTTTTT

D: NA
V: TRBV30
size: NA
J: TRBJ1-2
CDR3: CAWSPGRNYGYTF
DNA: TGTGCCTGGAGCCCCGGTAGGAACTATGGCTACACCTTC

D: NA
V: TRBV7-2
size: NA
J: TRBJ2-3
CDR3: CASSPIPEGAQYF
DNA: TGTGCCAGCAGCCCGATTCCCGAGGGGGCGCAGTATTTT

D: NA
V: TRBV2
size: NA
J: TRBJ1-5
CDR3: CASSEVRGSSQPQHF
DNA: TGTGCCAGCAGTGAGGTAAGGGGCTCAAGTCAGCCCCAGCATTTT

D: NA
V: TRBV30
size: NA
J: TRBJ2-7
CDR3: CAWGRGGESYEQYF
DNA: TGTGCCTGGGGCAGGGGAGGGGAGTCCTACGAGCAGTACTTC

D: TRBD2
V: TRBV28
size: NA
J: TRBJ2-3
CDR3: CASSLNRLAGLDTQYF
DNA: TGTGCCAGCAGTTTAAATAGACTAGCGGGGCTAGATACGCAGTATTTT

D: NA
V: TRBV30
size: NA
J: TRBJ1-1
CDR3: CACSRASAEAFF
DNA: TGTGCCTGCTCAAGGGCCTCTGCTGAAGCTTTCTTT

D: NA
V: TRBV10-3
size: NA
J: TRBJ2-5
CDR3: CAIQGGLGTQYF
DNA: TGTGCCATCCAAGGGGGTTTGGGGACCCAGTACTTC

D: TRBD2
V: TRBV5-6
size: NA
J: TRBJ2-3
CDR3: CASSWGRLAGGTDTQYF
DNA: TGTGCCAGCAGCTGGGGCCGACTAGCGGGAGGGACAGATACGCAGTATTTT

D: TRBD1
V: TRBV28
size: NA
J: TRBJ1-1
CDR3: CASSLRTGGGTEAFF
DNA: TGTGCCAGCAGTTTACGAACAGGGGGGGGCACTGAAGCTTTCTTT

D: NA
V: TRBV27
size: NA
J: TRBJ1-1
CDR3: CASSPRGTEAFF
DNA: TGTGCCAGCAGTCCAAGGGGCACTGAAGCTTTCTTT

D: NA
V: TRBV10-3
size: NA
J: TRBJ2-3
CDR3: CALRPSLLTDTQYF
DNA: TGTGCCCTCAGACCCTCTCTTCTCACAGATACGCAGTATTTT

D: NA
V: TRBV7-2
size: NA
J: TRBJ2-7
CDR3: CASSLGGATLSEEQYF
DNA: TGTGCCAGCAGCTTAGGGGGTGCTACCCTGTCTGAAGAGCAGTACTTC

D: NA
V: TRBV6-1
size: NA
J: TRBJ1-2
CDR3: CASSEAGLRANYGYTF
DNA: TGTGCCAGCAGTGAAGCAGGTTTGAGGGCTAACTATGGCTACACCTTC

D: TRBD1
V: TRBV6-6
size: NA
J: TRBJ1-2
CDR3: CASSYSGTANYGYTF
DNA: TGTGCCAGCAGTTACTCCGGGACAGCCAACTATGGCTACACCTTC

D: NA
V: TRBV30
size: NA
J: TRBJ2-2
CDR3: CAWTLGVPNTGELFF
DNA: TGTGCCTGGACCCTTGGGGTACCGAACACCGGGGAGCTGTTTTTT

D: NA
V: TRBV5-4
size: NA
J: TRBJ2-3
CDR3: CASSEINRNTQYF
DNA: TGTGCCAGCAGCGAAATTAACCGAAATACGCAGTATTTT

D: NA
V: TRBV30
size: NA
J: TRBJ1-3
CDR3: CAWRLGLRNTIYF
DNA: TGTGCCTGGAGGTTAGGCCTCCGAAACACCATATATTTT

D: NA
V: TRBV19
size: NA
J: TRBJ1-5
CDR3: CASSDSNQPQHF
DNA: TGTGCCAGTAGTGATAGCAATCAGCCCCAGCATTTT

D: NA
V: TRBV5-1
size: NA
J: TRBJ1-1
CDR3: CASSFRDLGDEAFF
DNA: TGCGCCAGCAGCTTCAGGGACCTAGGGGATGAAGCTTTCTTT

D: NA
V: TRBV18
size: NA
J: TRBJ1-2
CDR3: CASSPESNYGYTF
DNA: TGTGCCAGCTCACCGGAATCGAACTATGGCTACACCTTC

D: NA
V: TRBV7-6
size: NA
J: TRBJ2-2
CDR3: CASSLAATGELFF
DNA: TGTGCCAGCAGCTTAGCGGCAACCGGGGAGCTGTTTTTT